This T cell receptor beta chain was documented in a study of T cells in Graves' hyperthyroidism and ophthalmopathy. It was less than 13 ml of fresh peripheral blood that supplied the PBMCs. Using RNA transcripts as the source, TCR beta CDR3 regions were amplified. The HTBI set primed first-round TCR CDR3 RT-PCR. Each CDR3 protein gets one entry after TCRdb re-called the multiplex PCR reads with MiXCR. The table shows 620,000 or so distinct CDR3 sequences, with about 14% occurring only once. The sequencing input was blood. The sequence was collected from a woman between 45 and 65 years old with Graves' ophthalmopathy.

CDR3 sequence reads: CASSPDGRYEQYF. The DNA for the CDR3 is TGTGCCAGCAGTCCGGACGGCCGCTACGAGCAGTACTTC. The chain employs TRBV6-1 and TRBJ2-7; D is ambiguous. The CDR3 is 13 amino acids. Trimming took 5 bases from V and 3 from J, leaving 11 bases between them. Germline lookup yields CDR1 MNHNS and CDR2 SASEGT.